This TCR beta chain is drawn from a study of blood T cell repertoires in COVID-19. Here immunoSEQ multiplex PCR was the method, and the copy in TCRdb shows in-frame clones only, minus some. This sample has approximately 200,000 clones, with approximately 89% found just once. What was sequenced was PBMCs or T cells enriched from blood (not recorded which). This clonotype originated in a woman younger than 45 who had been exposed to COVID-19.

CDR3 in amino acids: CASSWEEGNTGELFF. The CDR3 nucleotides read TGTGCCAGCAGCTGGGAGGAGGGGAACACCGGGGAGCTGTTTTTT. This sequence joins TRBV5-6 and TRBJ2-2, with D possibly matching TRBD2 (6 bases). V was pared by 3 bases and J by 1 base, with 10 bases between. This CDR3 is built from 15 residues. Germline V gene data show CDR1 as SGHDT and CDR2 as YYEEEE.